These 21 T cell receptor beta chains share one sample of origin, sequenced in a study of cytomegalovirus exposure and HLA in healthy donors. With 60 Vbeta and 13 Jbeta primers, the PCR was carried out. Only in-frame clones appear in the TCRdb table, and some are missing; sequencing was by immunoSEQ multiplex PCR. The data show approximately 200,000 clones, 65% to 85% seen once. The sample consisted of PBMCs. Receptors were obtained from a woman younger than 30 in good health and CMV-seronegative.

This clone has just one count. The V gene is TRBV5-1, the J gene TRBJ2-5; 12 positions match TRBD2. The germline V gene has CDR1 SGHRS and CDR2 YFSETQ. Trimming at V came to 0 bases and at J to 1 base, leaving 4 bases not matched to a gene. This CDR3 is built from 17 residues. The CDR3 DNA is TGCGCCAGCAGCTTGGCTAGCGGGGGGGCCGTCCAAGAGACCCAGTACTTC. Translation gives CASSLASGGAVQETQYF.

V gene TRBV11-3 combines with J gene TRBJ2-7; no reliable D call. V lost 1 base to trimming and J lost 5 bases, with 6 bases between them. The CDR3 sequence is 12 residues long. Germline loops: CDR1 SGHNT, CDR2 YENEEA. For the CDR3, the DNA is TGTGCCAGCAGCTTAGTTCCCGACGAGCAGTACTTC. This sequence encodes CASSLVPDEQYF.

The chain recombines TRBV7-9 with TRBJ2-5, with D tentatively TRBD1 (5 bases). Trimming shortened V by 2 bases and J by 2 bases, and 12 bases separated the two germline ends. Germline V gene lookup returns CDR1 SEHNR and CDR2 FQNEAQ (reference sequence). This CDR3 region has 15 residues. The CDR3 DNA is TGTGCCAGCAGCTTACTTACGACAGAACAAGAGACCCAGTACTTC. Translation gives CASSLLTTEQETQYF.

This chain connects TRBV28 to TRBJ2-5; D gene ambiguous. The ends were cut back, 5 bases at V and 5 bases at J, with 6 bases in the middle. The CDR3 runs to 11 residues. CDR1 is MDHEN and CDR2 is SYDVKM in the germline V gene. The CDR3 sequence is CASSNMETQYF. CDR3 bases: TGTGCCAGCAGTAATATGGAGACCCAGTACTTC.

The chain combines TRBV6-1 with TRBJ1-4, with 8 bases that match TRBD1. CDR1 is MNHNS and CDR2 is SASEGT in the germline V gene. This CDR3 has 13 residues. Unmatched junction bases numbered 3, after V lost 5 bases and J lost 7 bases. The CDR3 reads CASSFDRGEKLFF. CDR3 coding DNA: TGTGCCAGCAGTTTCGACAGGGGTGAAAAACTGTTTTTT.

This chain joins TRBV6-5 and TRBJ1-1; no clear D. The CDR3 runs to 14 residues. Germline lookup yields CDR1 MNHEY and CDR2 SVGAGI. Trimming removed 8 bases from V and 3 bases from J, with 16 bases in between. CDR3 sequence: CASRMGGLDTEAFF. Written as DNA, the CDR3 is TGTGCCAGCCGAATGGGAGGTCTCGACACTGAAGCTTTCTTT.

In its sample, this clone was seen once. V and J are TRBV4-1 and TRBJ1-2; TRBD1 is a possible D gene (5 bases). The CDR3 spans 14 residues. The germline CDR1 and CDR2 sequences are MGHRA and YSYEKL. The ends were cut back, 4 bases at V and 0 bases at J, with 9 bases in the middle. For the CDR3, the DNA is TGCGCCAGCAGCCTGACAGATTCTAACTATGGCTACACCTTC. Residues: CASSLTDSNYGYTF.

CDR3 in DNA: TGCGCCAGCAGCCGTTCTGGACAGGGTCGTGAGCAGTTCTTC. Its translation is CASSRSGQGREQFF. The chain recombines TRBV4-1 with TRBJ2-1, with 8 bases fitting TRBD1. The ends lost 4 bases at V and 9 bases at J; junction bases unmatched: 8. CDR1 and CDR2 (germline): MGHRA, YSYEKL. This CDR3 spans 14 amino acids.

This chain joins TRBV29-1 and TRBJ2-1; weak D call: TRBD1 (6 bases). CDR1 SQVTM and CDR2 ANQGSEA come from the germline V gene. This CDR3 has 15 amino acids. V lost 1 base to trimming and J lost 0 bases, with 10 bases between them. CDR3 loop: CSVEGQGSSYNEQFF. CDR3 bases: TGCAGCGTTGAAGGGCAGGGGTCCTCCTACAATGAGCAGTTCTTC.

The CDR3 DNA follows: TGTGCCAGCAGCGTATTCGGGAAAAGCACAGATACGCAGTATTTT. It yields the protein CASSVFGKSTDTQYF. The chain has TRBV9 and TRBJ2-3; D perhaps matches TRBD2 (5 bases). Germline CDR1 is SGDLS and CDR2 is YYNGEE. The CDR3 runs 15 residues. Trimming pared 1 base from V and 0 bases from J, leaving 9 bases between.

The V call is TRBV4-1, the J call TRBJ2-7; TRBD2 aligns across 11 bases. The CDR3 is 16 residues long. Germline-derived CDR1 and CDR2 are MGHRA and YSYEKL. J was trimmed by 7 bases and V by 0 bases; bases with no gene match: 8. The CDR3, as DNA: TGCGCCAGCAGCCAAGATGTAACTAGCGGGAGAACAGAGCAGTACTTC. Its protein is CASSQDVTSGRTEQYF.

The V and J genes are TRBV7-9 and TRBJ2-1; TRBD2 agrees at 12 bases. CDR3 size: 19 residues. J gave up 3 bases and V 3 bases, and 12 bases lay outside the gene matches. CDR1 is SEHNR and CDR2 is FQNEAQ in the germline V gene (reference sequence). The chain's CDR3 is CASSFPRRLAGDFYNEQFF. In nucleotides, the CDR3 is TGTGCCAGCAGCTTTCCTAGGAGACTAGCGGGAGACTTCTACAATGAGCAGTTCTTC.

The chain is built from TRBV6-5 and TRBJ2-7; tentatively, D is TRBD1 (6 bases). This CDR3 spans 13 amino acids. CDR1 and CDR2 from the germline V gene are MNHEY and SVGAGI. V was clipped by 6 bases and J by 2 bases, with 11 bases between them. CDR3 residues: CASRVQGTYEQYF. The CDR3 DNA is TGTGCCAGCAGAGTACAGGGAACCTACGAGCAGTACTTC.

The gene calls are TRBV11-2 and TRBJ1-6; a possible D gene is TRBD1 (6 bases). Trimming took 3 bases from V and 9 from J, leaving 15 bases between them. CDR1 and CDR2 (germline): SGHAT, FQNNGV. There are 15 residues in the CDR3. The CDR3 DNA reads as TGTGCCAGCAGCTTCGCAGGGGCCAGGGGTTCACCCCTCCACTTT. This gives the protein CASSFAGARGSPLHF.

The rearrangement uses TRBV18 and TRBJ1-2; 9 bases are a match to TRBD1. Looked up from germline, CDR1 is KGHSH and CDR2 is LQKENI. This CDR3 spans 15 amino acids. The ends lost 6 bases at V and 6 bases at J; junction bases unmatched: 11. The CDR3 sequence: CASSPRTGEKDGYTF. CDR3 DNA: TGTGCCAGCTCCCCCCGGACAGGGGAGAAGGATGGCTACACCTTC.

This clone was seen a handful of times. This rearrangement joins TRBV7-2 to TRBJ2-3; TRBD2 might be the D (6 bases). CDR3 size: 16 residues. The germline V and J ends were trimmed by 2 bases and 4 bases, with 16 bases remaining between them. CDR1 is SGHTA and CDR2 is FQGNSA in the germline V gene. The CDR3 coding sequence is TGTGCCAGCAGCTTACGGGCGGGGAGGAGGCCAGATACGCAGTATTTT. It yields the protein CASSLRAGRRPDTQYF.

The chain links TRBV27 to TRBJ1-2; 7 nucleotides match TRBD1. CDR3 length: 16 residues. V was clipped by 5 bases and J by 0 bases; unmatched bases: 9. CDR1 and CDR2 (germline): MNHEY, SMNVEV (reference sequence). The CDR3 coding sequence is TGTGCCAGCAGTCCAACCCCGACAGGGCCTAACTATGGCTACACCTTC. The encoded protein is CASSPTPTGPNYGYTF.

This clone was found a few times. The V call is TRBV2, the J call TRBJ2-7; D not resolved. Germline values: CDR1 SNHLY, CDR2 FYNNEI. The CDR3 has 10 residues. The V and J ends lost 5 bases and 4 bases respectively, with 3 bases between them. The CDR3 loop reads CASSQYEQYF. CDR3 coding DNA: TGTGCCAGCAGTCAATACGAGCAGTACTTC.

The V and J genes are TRBV19 and TRBJ1-2; D not resolved. Germline V lookup: CDR1 LNHDA, CDR2 SQIVND (reference sequence). V gave up 3 bases and J gave up 2 bases, with 13 bases separating them. The CDR3 is 15 amino acids. This CDR3 reads CASSMEDATNYGYTF. The CDR3 DNA follows: TGTGCCAGTAGTATGGAGGACGCCACCAACTATGGCTACACCTTC.

The rearrangement joins TRBV5-1 to TRBJ2-5, with D possibly matching TRBD2 (7 bases). Germline V gives CDR1 SGHRS, CDR2 YFSETQ. Trimming removed 1 base from V and 0 bases from J, with 13 bases in between. The CDR3 has 16 amino acids. CDR3 in amino acids: CASSLLGGGYQETQYF. For the CDR3, the DNA is TGCGCCAGCAGCTTGTTAGGGGGGGGGTACCAAGAGACCCAGTACTTC.

The gene calls are TRBV29-1 and TRBJ2-6; tentative D call: TRBD2 (6 bases). Trimming pared 6 bases from V and 5 bases from J, leaving 11 bases between. This CDR3 comprises 13 residues. Germline assignment: CDR1 SQVTM and CDR2 ANQGSEA. The CDR3 spells CSVPGVRANVLTF. The CDR3 region has the DNA TGCAGCGTACCGGGGGTTCGGGCCAACGTCCTGACTTTC.